This entry features one T cell receptor (beta chain) sequence. Its matching antigen is unknown. As to treatment: around 19 received Ad26.COV2.S at low or high dose, single or two shots; about 5 received placebo; per-sample allocation not given. Day 63 after the first vaccine or placebo injection was the time point for sampling. An Ad26 vector that expressed Wuhan-strain SARS-CoV-2 spike constituted the vaccine. The length of the CDR3 is 12 residues. Germline lookup yields CDR1 ENHRY and CDR2 SYGVKD. V was cut by 5 bases and J by 8 bases, with 12 bases left in between. Assay: immunoSEQ multiplex PCR; the TCRdb copy retains only in-frame clones and omits some. Among more than 300,000 clones, about 82% were seen once, and the ten largest hold around 2%. These data belong to a study of Ad26.COV2.S vaccination and SARS-CoV-2 variants. For the study at large: Administration of Ad26.COV2.S was intramuscular, either once or twice 56 days apart. The study, taken as a whole, reports: Similar non-spike TCR breadth was observed in recipients of vaccine and of placebo. TCR breadth and depth estimates may have understated total T cell responses.

The chain carries TRBV10-3 and TRBJ1-2; D might be TRBD1 (5 bases). The TCR was taken from a person aged 18-60 years who received the Ad26.COV2.S COVID-19 vaccine or a placebo. The starting material was peripheral blood, obtained in a trial of Ad26.COV2.S vaccine versus placebo. The CDR3 DNA is TGTGCCATCAGTTCGGGGCGGGGAGGCTACACCTTC. Translating it yields CAISSGRGGYTF.